One and the same sample provided the 5 T cell receptor beta chains below, sequenced in a study of neurological immune-mediated disorders. From the 5' RACE reads, TCRdb called clonotypes with MiXCR, one entry per CDR3 protein. The sample shows around 48,000 distinct CDR3 sequences, approximately 10% of them seen only once. Sequenced sample: PBMCs. These TCRs come from a woman between 40 and 55 years old with HTLV-1-associated myelopathy (HAM/TSP).

This clonotype was detected many times. The chain combines TRBV6-1 with TRBJ2-3; D not certain. There are 13 residues in the CDR3. V was shortened by 10 bases and J by 6 bases, with 17 bases between the two germline ends. Germline-derived CDR1 and CDR2 are MNHNS and SASEGT. This CDR3 is CATWTVVTDTQYF. The CDR3 DNA follows: TGTGCCACATGGACGGTGGTCACGGATACGCAGTATTTT.

The chain combines TRBV5-6 with TRBJ1-5, with TRBD1 as a possible D gene (5 bases). Germline CDR1 and CDR2: SGHDT and YYEEEE. The ends were cut back, 3 bases at V and 2 bases at J, with 18 bases in the middle. The CDR3 runs to 17 residues. This chain's CDR3 is CASSYKPQVWGNQPQHF. CDR3 coding DNA: TGTGCCAGCAGCTACAAGCCACAGGTCTGGGGCAATCAGCCCCAGCATTTT.

By sample fraction, this clonotype is medium-sized. The V gene is TRBV12-3 or TRBV12-4, the J gene TRBJ1-5; 10 nucleotides match TRBD1. With 5 bases clipped from V and 5 bases from J, the junction kept 6 bases outside the gene matches. This CDR3 contains 15 residues. CDR3 sequence: CASSPGTGDHQPQHF. CDR3 DNA: TGTGCCAGCAGTCCCGGGACAGGGGACCATCAGCCCCAGCATTTT.

This clonotype has a count of ten or more. V is TRBV7-8 and J is TRBJ1-5; unclear D gene. This CDR3 is 15 amino acids long. V lost 3 bases and J lost 3, with 12 bases in between. Germline V gene lookup returns CDR1 SGHVS and CDR2 FQNEAQ. The CDR3 protein is CASSFSRVLNQPQHF. The CDR3 DNA follows: TGTGCCAGCAGCTTCTCCCGCGTACTCAATCAGCCCCAGCATTTT.

This clonotype was observed many times. This rearrangement joins TRBV20-1 to TRBJ2-5; 9 nucleotides line up with TRBD1. Germline loops: CDR1 DFQATT, CDR2 SNEGSKA (reference sequence). V was clipped by 0 bases and J by 4 bases; unmatched bases: 9. The CDR3 spans 16 residues. The CDR3 protein is CSARDPGTGHLETQYF. Here the CDR3 DNA reads TGCAGTGCTAGAGATCCTGGGACAGGGCATTTAGAGACCCAGTACTTC.